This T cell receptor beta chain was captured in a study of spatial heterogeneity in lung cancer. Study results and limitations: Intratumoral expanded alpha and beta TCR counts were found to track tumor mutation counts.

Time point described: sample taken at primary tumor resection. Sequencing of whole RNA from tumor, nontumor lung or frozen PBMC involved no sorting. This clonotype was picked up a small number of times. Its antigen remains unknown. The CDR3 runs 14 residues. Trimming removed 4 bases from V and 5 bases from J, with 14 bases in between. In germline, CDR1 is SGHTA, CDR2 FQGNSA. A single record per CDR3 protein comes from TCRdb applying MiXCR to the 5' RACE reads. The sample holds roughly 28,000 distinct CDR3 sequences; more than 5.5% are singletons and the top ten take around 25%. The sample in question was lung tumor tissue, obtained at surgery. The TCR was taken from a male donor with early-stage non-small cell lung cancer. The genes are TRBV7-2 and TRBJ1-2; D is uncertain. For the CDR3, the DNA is TGTGCCAGCAGCTCCCGGCGGCAGAATTATGGCTACACCTTC. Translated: CASSSRRQNYGYTF. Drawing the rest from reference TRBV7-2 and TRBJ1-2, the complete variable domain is GAGVSQSPSNKVTEKGKDVELRCDPISGHTALYWYRQSLGQGLEFLIYFQGNSAPDKSGLPSDRFSAERTGGSVSTLTIQRTQQEDSAVYLCASSSRRQNYGYTFGSGTRLTVV.